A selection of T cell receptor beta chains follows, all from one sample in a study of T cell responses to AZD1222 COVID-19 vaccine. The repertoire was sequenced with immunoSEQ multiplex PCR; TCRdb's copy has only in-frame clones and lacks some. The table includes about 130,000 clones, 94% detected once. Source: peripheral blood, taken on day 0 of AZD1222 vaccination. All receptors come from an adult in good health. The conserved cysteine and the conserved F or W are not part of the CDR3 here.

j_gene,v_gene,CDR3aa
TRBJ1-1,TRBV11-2,ASTFVPGNTEAF
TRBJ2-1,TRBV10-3,AISDRKAGGPDEQF
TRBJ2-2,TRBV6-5,ASSSGTAKTGELF
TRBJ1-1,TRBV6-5,ASTILQGSTTEAF
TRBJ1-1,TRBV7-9,ASSQGAQNTEAF
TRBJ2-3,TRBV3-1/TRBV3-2,ASSQGGGGGVDTQY
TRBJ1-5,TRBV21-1,ASSKNEGRTLIANQPQH
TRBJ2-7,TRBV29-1,SVGAGGLGEQY
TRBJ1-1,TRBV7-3,ASSLGTGLGTEAF
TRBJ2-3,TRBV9,ASSGKVFGSTDTQY
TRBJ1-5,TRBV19,ASLSRQGLSQPQH
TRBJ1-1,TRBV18,ASSEWDETTTEAF
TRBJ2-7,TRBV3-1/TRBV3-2,ASSHAHESSYEQY
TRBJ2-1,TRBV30,AWQGLVVEQF
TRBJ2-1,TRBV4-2,ASSQGLYSSYNEQF
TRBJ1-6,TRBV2,ASSESLGTKFLFNSPLH
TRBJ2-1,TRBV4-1,ASSQDLGEQF
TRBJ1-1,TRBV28,ASSFWTGGRGTEAF
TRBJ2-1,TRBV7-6,ASSSSGTTYNEQF
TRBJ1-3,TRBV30,AWSSSSGNTIY
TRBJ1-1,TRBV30,AWSGGPNTEAF
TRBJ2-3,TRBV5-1,ASSWTSGSTDTQY
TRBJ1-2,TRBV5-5,ASSLDTVSVGYT
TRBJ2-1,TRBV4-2,ASSQGGDYPYNEQF
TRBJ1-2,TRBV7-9,ASSLMVGQGRYT
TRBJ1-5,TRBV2,ASRVDYSNQPQH
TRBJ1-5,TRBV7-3,ASSLARGHNQPQH
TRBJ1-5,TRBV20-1,SASGQGGWQPQH
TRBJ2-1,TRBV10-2,ASRPTRAEFYNEQF
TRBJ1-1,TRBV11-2,ASSRFNTEAF
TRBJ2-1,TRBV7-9,ASSFLFGGKRESHNEQF
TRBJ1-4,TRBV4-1,ASSQAGPEKLF
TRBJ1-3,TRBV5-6,ASSLGQGLNGNTIY
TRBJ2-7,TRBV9,ASSVEASYEQY
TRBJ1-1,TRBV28,ASSLGVTIPGAF
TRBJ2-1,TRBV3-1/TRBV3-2,ASSPLGQRAYNEQF
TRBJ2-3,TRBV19,ASSIVRTSGKSDTQY
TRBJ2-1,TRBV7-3,ASSPARTSQNEQF